Sequencing of this T cell receptor (beta chain) was carried out in a study of cytomegalovirus exposure and HLA in healthy donors. Findings of the study overall: An ancestry cluster, one associated with Asian ancestry, reportedly showed fewer N-insertions than the approximately 670-donor mean in a later analysis. Across donors, sequencing depth was assumed by presence/absence analyses to be roughly uniform. Serostatus for CMV was the only available immune exposure information.

13 Jbeta primers and 60 Vbeta primers were used for the PCR. Generated by immunoSEQ multiplex PCR, the TCRdb table keeps only in-frame clones and is missing some. The sample lists 210,000 or so clones, over 60% occurring once. The CDR3 runs 16 residues. J gave up 2 bases and V 1 base, and 8 bases lay outside the gene matches. Only a few counts were recorded for this clone. Antigen specificity is unknown. The sequence derives from a man younger than 35 in good health and CMV-seronegative. The sequenced sample consisted of PBMCs. The chain employs TRBV5-3 and TRBJ1-1; 7 nucleotides match TRBD1. TRBV5-3 is annotated as an ORF whose role is uncertain. The CDR3 loop is CARSLRQGYPNTEAFF. The CDR3 DNA is TGTGCCAGAAGCTTGAGACAGGGATATCCAAACACTGAAGCTTTCTTT.